This T cell receptor beta chain was captured by sequencing in a study of cytomegalovirus exposure and HLA in healthy donors. It was with 60 Vbeta and 13 Jbeta primers that the PCR ran. Clones were sequenced by immunoSEQ multiplex PCR, and TCRdb holds only the in-frame ones, with some missing. The sample yields around 130,000 clones, roughly 82% seen once. Points from the study as a whole: A few chains linked to CMV were shown in vitro to be specific for CMV antigens.

Germline lookup yields CDR1 PRHDT and CDR2 FYEKMQ (reference sequence). Unmatched junction bases numbered 2, after V lost 0 bases and J lost 2 bases. The CDR3 totals 15 residues. On this clone: The target antigen is unknown.

The material sequenced was PBMCs. The chain employs TRBV13 and TRBJ2-5; 8 bases are a match to TRBD1. The sequence was collected from a male donor in good health and CMV-seropositive. The CDR3 loop is CASSLGGQGQETQYF. The DNA of the CDR3 is TGTGCCAGCAGCTTAGGAGGACAGGGACAAGAGACCCAGTACTTC. The full variable domain, completed using reference TRBV13 and TRBJ2-5, is AAGVIQSPRHLIKEKRETATLKCYPIPRHDTVYWYQQGPGQDPQFLISFYEKMQSDKGSIPDRFSAQQFSDYHSELNMSSLELGDSALYFCASSLGGQGQETQYFGPGTRLLVL.